The 31 T cell receptor beta chains below all came from one sample that was sequenced in a study of vaccination effects on CD4 cells after COVID-19. The table came from immunoSEQ multiplex PCR; TCRdb's copy has only in-frame clones and leaves some out. The repertoire consists of approximately 47,000 clones, with 76% occurring once and the leading ten covering approximately 12%. Isolating CD4+ T cells followed approximately 11 days of culture. Their antigen targets remain unknown. Sample: CD4+ T cells from PBMCs cultured without peptide, taken before COVID-19 vaccination. All receptors come from a human donor who had a prior SARS-CoV-2 infection.

The chain links TRBV19 to TRBJ2-3, with a weak D call TRBD1 (5 bases). Trimming stripped 8 bases from V and 5 bases from J, with 8 bases between. The CDR3 sequence is 11 residues long. Per the germline V gene, CDR1 is LNHDA and CDR2 is SQIVND (reference sequence). The CDR3 reads CASQGEDTQYF. The CDR3 DNA is TGTGCCAGTCAGGGCGAAGATACGCAGTATTTT.

V usage is TRBV6-2 or TRBV6-3 and J usage is TRBJ1-3; D is uncertain. The CDR3 length is 15 residues. V gave up 0 bases and J gave up 4 bases, with 10 bases separating them. The germline V gene has CDR1 MNHEY and CDR2 SVGEGT. The CDR3 DNA reads as TGTGCCAGCAGTTACTCTCGACATGGAGGAAACACCATATATTTT. Its translation: CASSYSRHGGNTIYF.

This chain connects TRBV18 to TRBJ1-4; tentative D call: TRBD1 (5 bases). CDR3 length equals 15 residues. CDR1 KGHSH and CDR2 LQKENI come from the germline V gene. The ends were cut back, 3 bases at V and 2 bases at J, with 10 bases in the middle. This CDR3 reads CASSPLGRTNEKLFF. Here the CDR3 DNA reads TGTGCCAGCTCACCTTTGGGGCGGACTAATGAAAAACTGTTTTTT.

This clone was detected a few times. The gene calls are TRBV27 and TRBJ1-2; D not resolved. Germline CDR1 reads MNHEY; CDR2 reads SMNVEV (reference sequence). The CDR3 has 13 amino acids. V lost 3 bases and J 4 bases, leaving 9 bases between the germline ends. CDR3 amino acids: CASSLTGFYGYTF. The CDR3, as DNA: TGTGCCAGCAGTTTGACGGGGTTCTATGGCTACACCTTC.

This chain joins TRBV6-5 and TRBJ1-2; D remains unclear. CDR3 length: 12 amino acids. Per germline, CDR1 MNHEY and CDR2 SVGAGI. V lost 4 bases, J lost 5 bases, and 8 bases lay in between. Here the CDR3 DNA reads TGTGCCAGCAGTTTTCGCGGTTATGGCTACACCTTC. Translation: CASSFRGYGYTF.

The chain carries TRBV5-1 and TRBJ1-4, with D perhaps TRBD1 (5 bases). V lost 3 bases to trimming and J lost 7 bases, with 13 bases between them. The CDR3 length is 14 residues. Germline CDR1 is SGHRS and CDR2 is YFSETQ. CDR3 in amino acids: CASSSQGPGEKLFF. The CDR3 DNA reads TGCGCCAGCAGCTCCCAGGGCCCAGGTGAAAAACTGTTTTTT.

The chain recombines TRBV6-5 with TRBJ2-4; D gene ambiguous. The ends were cut back, 0 bases at V and 7 bases at J, with 13 bases in the middle. The CDR3 contains 15 residues. CDR1 is MNHEY, CDR2 SVGAGI, per germline. The CDR3 sequence is CASSYSRGVGNIQYF. Here the CDR3 DNA reads TGTGCCAGCAGTTACTCGCGCGGAGTAGGCAACATTCAGTACTTC.

The chain is built from TRBV19 and TRBJ2-1; D perhaps matches TRBD2 (6 bases). Trimming removed 3 bases from V and 5 bases from J, with 14 bases in between. Germline V gene sequence: CDR1 LNHDA, CDR2 SQIVND (reference sequence). The CDR3 runs 15 residues. CDR3 residues: CASSIGKGGDNEQFF. For the CDR3, the DNA is TGTGCCAGTAGTATCGGAAAGGGAGGAGACAATGAGCAGTTCTTC.

The chain has TRBV5-1 and TRBJ2-1, with TRBD1 identical over 8 bases. The V segment lost 0 bases and the J segment 4 bases; nucleotides outside the gene matches: 0. Germline loops: CDR1 SGHRS, CDR2 YFSETQ. This CDR3 has 14 amino acids. CDR3 amino acids: CASSLGQGYNEQFF. CDR3 sequence (DNA): TGCGCCAGCAGCTTGGGACAGGGGTACAATGAGCAGTTCTTC.

In its sample, this clone is medium-sized. V gene TRBV13 combines with J gene TRBJ1-2; 9 bases align to TRBD1. This CDR3 contains 17 residues. Germline CDR1 reads PRHDT; CDR2 reads FYEKMQ (reference sequence). Trimming took 6 bases from V and 3 from J; bases not matched to a gene: 14. The CDR3 spells CASRRYLTRDRDYGYTF. In nucleotides, the CDR3 is TGTGCCAGCAGACGTTATTTAACCCGGGACAGGGACTATGGCTACACCTTC.

The chain combines TRBV6-6 with TRBJ1-4; D possibly corresponds to TRBD1 (5 bases). The CDR3 length is 13 residues. V was cut by 4 bases and J by 8 bases, with 11 bases left in between. Per the germline V gene, CDR1 is MNHNY and CDR2 is SVGAGI (reference sequence). CDR3 bases: TGTGCCAGCAGTTGGGCGAAGGGGGAAAAACTGTTTTTT. It codes for CASSWAKGEKLFF.

This clone has a single count. The CDR3 is CSVRGPPRAYNEQFF. CDR3 sequence (DNA): TGCAGCGTTCGTGGACCCCCCAGGGCCTACAATGAGCAGTTCTTC. The chain couples TRBV29-1 to TRBJ2-1; a possible D gene is TRBD1 (5 bases). This CDR3 comprises 15 residues. The V gene lost 5 bases and the J gene lost 2 bases, with 16 bases spanning the gap. CDR1 and CDR2 (germline): SQVTM, ANQGSEA.

The table lists this clone with a count of one. V is TRBV3-1 (or the pseudogene TRBV3-2) and J is TRBJ2-1; no firm D call. In germline, CDR1 is LGHDT, CDR2 YNNKEL (reference sequence). V was cut by 1 base and J by 4 bases, with 8 bases left in between. CDR3 length: 14 residues. The CDR3 DNA is TGTGCCAGCAGCCAAGTGGTGATGTACAATGAGCAGTTCTTC. This sequence encodes CASSQVVMYNEQFF.

The rearrangement joins TRBV5-8 to TRBJ2-7, with D tentatively TRBD2 (5 bases). V shed 4 bases and J shed 3 bases, with 17 bases lying between them. The CDR3 runs to 15 residues. Germline CDR1 is SGHTS and CDR2 is YDEGEE. CDR3 nucleotides: TGTGCCAGCAGCCCCCGGGGAACAGCCTTCTACGAGCAGTACTTC. Translated, it gives CASSPRGTAFYEQYF.

The rearrangement uses TRBV2 and TRBJ2-5; TRBD2 aligns across 11 bases. Germline V lookup: CDR1 SNHLY, CDR2 FYNNEI. The CDR3 length is 13 residues. Losses at the gene ends were 7 bases for V and 9 bases for J; bases not matched to a gene: 7. The CDR3 protein is CASIRTSGRAQYF. The CDR3, as DNA: TGTGCCAGCATTAGGACTAGCGGGCGCGCCCAGTACTTC.

The chain recombines TRBV27 with TRBJ1-1, with TRBD1 matching over 8 bases. V trimming: 2 bases; J trimming: 4 bases; junction bases outside the gene matches: 6. This CDR3 contains 15 residues. The V gene's germline CDR1 is MNHEY and CDR2 SMNVEV (reference sequence). CDR3 coding DNA: TGTGCCAGCAGTTTACCGTCAGGGGGCGGCACTGAAGCTTTCTTT. It yields the protein CASSLPSGGGTEAFF.

This chain joins TRBV5-1 and TRBJ1-1; 9 nucleotides line up with TRBD1. Germline-derived CDR1 and CDR2 are SGHRS and YFSETQ. V lost 3 bases and J lost 1; bases outside the gene matches: 4. The CDR3 contains 15 residues. The CDR3 DNA is TGCGCCAGCAGCTGGACAGGGGCCACGAACACTGAAGCTTTCTTT. This translates into CASSWTGATNTEAFF.

The CDR3: CASSNLAGAETQYF. In nucleotides, the CDR3 is TGTGCCAGCAGCAATTTAGCTGGCGCAGAGACCCAGTACTTC. The chain has TRBV21-1 and TRBJ2-5; the D call in the table, TRBD2, was not verified against the DNA. TRBV21-1 is designated a pseudogene. The CDR3 extends over 14 amino acids.

This chain uses TRBV19 with TRBJ1-2, with unresolved D. Germline V CDR1 and CDR2: LNHDA, SQIVND (reference sequence). The CDR3 runs 13 residues. Trimming took off 5 bases at V and 4 bases at J, with 11 bases between the two ends. The CDR3 protein is CASSFRSVYGYTF. CDR3 nucleotide sequence: TGTGCCAGTAGTTTCCGGTCGGTCTATGGCTACACCTTC.

The chain links TRBV5-1 to TRBJ2-3; TRBD2 matches 7 bases. Germline CDR1 SGHRS, CDR2 YFSETQ. There are 16 residues in the CDR3. V shed 2 bases and J 2 bases; nucleotides not matched to a gene: 8. The CDR3 DNA reads as TGCGCCAGCAGCTTAAGCGTGGGGGGGACCACAGATACGCAGTATTTT. It yields the protein CASSLSVGGTTDTQYF.

The rearrangement links TRBV12-3 or TRBV12-4 to TRBJ2-2; the match to TRBD2 covers 7 bases. J lost 5 bases, V lost 10 bases, and 4 bases had no gene match. The CDR3 has 12 residues. Here the CDR3 reads CATGGRTGELFF. The CDR3 region has the DNA TGTGCCACCGGGGGGAGAACCGGGGAGCTGTTTTTT.

This clone was seen just once. The chain recombines TRBV18 with TRBJ2-1; D is uncertain. Germline CDR1 and CDR2: KGHSH and LQKENI. V lost 1 base to trimming and J lost 7 bases, with 11 bases between them. The CDR3 has 14 amino acids. The CDR3 protein is CASSPLVMGNEQFF. The CDR3, as DNA: TGTGCCAGCTCACCACTTGTTATGGGAAATGAGCAGTTCTTC.

This sequence joins TRBV3-1 (or the pseudogene TRBV3-2) and TRBJ2-1, with 15 positions matching TRBD2. The CDR3 is 18 residues long. Germline CDR1 LGHDT, CDR2 YNNKEL (reference sequence). V trimming: 4 bases; J trimming: 5 bases; junction bases outside the gene matches: 9. CDR3 coding DNA: TGTGCCAGCAGCCCTGGACTAGCGGGAGGGCCAGTGGACAATGAGCAGTTCTTC. Encoded protein: CASSPGLAGGPVDNEQFF.

The chain has TRBV9 and TRBJ2-5, with TRBD2 identical over 14 bases. CDR3 length: 18 amino acids. Germline CDR1 reads SGDLS; CDR2 reads YYNGEE. Trimming cost V 4 bases and J 4 bases; bases outside gene matches: 12. CDR3 DNA sequence: TGTGCCAGCAGCCTCGAAGGACTAGCGGGAGGTGGTAGAGAGACCCAGTACTTC. Protein product: CASSLEGLAGGGRETQYF.

The chain is built from TRBV5-1 and TRBJ2-1, with a possible D match to TRBD2 (6 bases). Germline lookup yields CDR1 SGHRS and CDR2 YFSETQ. The V and J ends lost 0 bases and 8 bases respectively, with 15 bases between them. This CDR3 has 15 amino acids. The CDR3 reads CASSLGPGLSYEQFF. The CDR3 DNA follows: TGCGCCAGCAGCTTGGGGCCGGGACTGAGCTATGAGCAGTTCTTC.

The chain couples TRBV6-4 to TRBJ2-1, with unresolved D. Trimming took off 5 bases at V and 5 bases at J, with 10 bases between the two ends. The germline V gene encodes CDR1 MRHNA and CDR2 SNTAGT. The CDR3 consists of 13 residues. CDR3: CASSKSLNNEQFF. CDR3 sequence (DNA): TGTGCCAGCAGTAAGAGCCTTAACAATGAGCAGTTCTTC.

The chain links TRBV5-1 to TRBJ2-7; D is perhaps TRBD1 (6 bases). The CDR3 has 12 amino acids. V shed 2 bases and J shed 6 bases, with 9 bases lying between them. The germline V gene encodes CDR1 SGHRS and CDR2 YFSETQ. The CDR3 loop is CASSFSGVEQYF. The CDR3 coding sequence is TGCGCCAGCAGCTTCTCAGGGGTCGAGCAGTACTTC. Together with reference TRBV5-1 and TRBJ2-7, the CDR3 gives the full variable domain: KAGVTQTPRYLIKTRGQQVTLSCSPISGHRSVSWYQQTPGQGLQFLFEYFSETQRNKGNFPGRFSGRQFSNSRSEMNVSTLELGDSALYLCASSFSGVEQYFGPGTRLTVT.

V usage is TRBV2 and J usage is TRBJ2-7; D is perhaps TRBD2 (6 bases). CDR1 is SNHLY, CDR2 FYNNEI, per germline. The length of the CDR3 is 17 residues. The V end was cut by 1 base, the J end by 3 bases, with 19 bases between. In DNA form, the CDR3 reads TGTGCCAGCAGTGAAGGGGGGACTTCCCTTACCCTCTACGAGCAGTACTTC. Residues: CASSEGGTSLTLYEQYF.

The chain employs TRBV19 and TRBJ1-5, with D possibly TRBD1 on 5 matching bases. Trimming cost V 6 bases and J 5 bases, with 11 bases left between them. This CDR3 comprises 13 residues. Germline V CDR1 and CDR2: LNHDA, SQIVND (reference sequence). The CDR3 DNA sequence: TGTGCCAGTAGACTAACAGGTGATCAGCCCCAGCATTTT. It yields the protein CASRLTGDQPQHF.

The chain is built from TRBV6-5 and TRBJ2-2, with D possibly being TRBD1 (6 bases). The CDR3 is 14 residues long. CDR1 is MNHEY, CDR2 SVGAGI, per germline. The V end was cut by 0 bases, the J end by 10 bases, with 12 bases between. The CDR3 here is CASSYSWRTAELFF. The CDR3 DNA reads as TGTGCCAGCAGTTACTCCTGGCGGACAGCGGAGCTGTTTTTT.

This rearrangement joins TRBV7-2 to TRBJ1-5, with unresolved D. CDR3 length: 12 residues. The germline gives CDR1 SGHTA, CDR2 FQGNSA. V lost 3 bases and J lost 5, with 5 bases in between. CDR3 region: CASSFWDQPQHF. CDR3 DNA sequence: TGTGCCAGCAGCTTCTGGGATCAGCCCCAGCATTTT. Full variable domain (missing parts from reference TRBV7-2 and TRBJ1-5): GAGVSQSPSNKVTEKGKDVELRCDPISGHTALYWYRQSLGQGLEFLIYFQGNSAPDKSGLPSDRFSAERTGGSVSTLTIQRTQQEDSAVYLCASSFWDQPQHFGDGTRLSIL.